This T cell receptor (beta chain) was retrieved from a study of response to subunit inactivated influenza vaccine. Notes on the study in general: It was the authors' suggestion that each seasonal influenza vaccination recruits few new T cells.

This clonotype was seen repeatedly, ten times or more. The antigen remains unidentified. CDR1 and CDR2 from the germline V gene are DFQATT and SNEGSKA (reference sequence). V lost 0 bases, J lost 4 bases, and 6 bases stayed unmatched. The CDR3 spans 15 residues. TCRdb re-called the RT-PCR reads with MiXCR, one entry per CDR3 protein. The table includes just over 300,000 distinct CDR3 sequences, 21% detected once. V and J are TRBV20-1 and TRBJ2-1; 7 bases agree with TRBD1. Material: PBMCs from blood, obtained less than 22 months after vaccination. The clonotype was recovered from a man in his fifties or sixties who received an inactivated influenza vaccine. CDR3 nucleotide sequence: TGCAGTGCTAGAGACCTAGACAGGGAATACAATGAGCAGTTCTTC. The encoded protein is CSARDLDREYNEQFF.